This T cell receptor (beta chain) was observed in a study of T cells in Graves' hyperthyroidism and ophthalmopathy. Study-level information: Peripheral blood was taken when the disease was first diagnosed, before any treatment began. Study observations and caveats: Blood samples included most of the expanded thyroid clonotypes exceeding 0.001.

Regions amplified from RNA transcripts were the TCR beta CDR3 regions. TCR CDR3 underwent first-round RT-PCR with the HTBI primer set. TCRdb itself ran the multiplex PCR reads through MiXCR, one entry per CDR3 protein. The repertoire holds approximately 430,000 distinct CDR3 sequences, more than 15% seen once, with roughly 14% in the top ten. This clonotype was seen a handful of times. Antigen specificity is unknown. Trimming left V 0 bases short and J 4 bases short, with 18 bases between. This CDR3 is built from 17 residues. The germline V gene encodes CDR1 LGHNA and CDR2 YNFKEQ. Thyroid ultrasound and orbital computed tomography, with clinical symptoms and serum thyroxine and TRAb, informed diagnoses.

The material sequenced was blood. The chain recombines TRBV4-2 with TRBJ1-1, with D possibly TRBD1 on 5 matching bases. This TCR was recovered from a woman aged 18-29 years with Graves' hyperthyroidism. The CDR3 loop is CASSQEAAGKFTTEAFF. The CDR3 DNA reads as TGTGCCAGCAGCCAAGAGGCGGCAGGGAAGTTTACCACTGAAGCTTTCTTT.